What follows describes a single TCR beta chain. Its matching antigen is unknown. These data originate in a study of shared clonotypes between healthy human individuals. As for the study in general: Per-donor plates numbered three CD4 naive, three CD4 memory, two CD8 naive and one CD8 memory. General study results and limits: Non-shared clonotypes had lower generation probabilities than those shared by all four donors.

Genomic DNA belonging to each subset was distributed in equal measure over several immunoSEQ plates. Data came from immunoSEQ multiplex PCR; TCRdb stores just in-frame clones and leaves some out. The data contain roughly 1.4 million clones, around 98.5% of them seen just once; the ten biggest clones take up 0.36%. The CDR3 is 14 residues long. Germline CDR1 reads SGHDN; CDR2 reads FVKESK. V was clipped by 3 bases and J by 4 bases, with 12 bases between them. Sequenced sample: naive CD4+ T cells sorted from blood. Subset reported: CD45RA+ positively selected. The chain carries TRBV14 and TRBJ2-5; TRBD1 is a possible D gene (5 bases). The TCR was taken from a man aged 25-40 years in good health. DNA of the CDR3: TGTGCCAGCAGCCATCGACAGTGGGGAGAGACCCAGTACTTC. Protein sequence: CASSHRQWGETQYF.